This T cell receptor (beta chain) emerged from a study of blood T cells in healthy people across ages. Study as a whole: Roughly one uniquely barcoded beta molecule per two T cells was captured. General study results and limits: The percentage of naive T cells correlated strongly with TCR beta diversity.

Sample-barcoded 5' priming and a J-beta primer mix drove a second PCR of 7 to 11 cycles. Each cDNA molecule carried a tag from a template-switch adaptor that contained 12 random nucleotides. TCRdb used MiXCR to reprocess the 5' RACE reads, holding one entry per CDR3 protein. The table lists fewer than 800,000 distinct CDR3 sequences, around 32% of them singletons, with approximately 15% in the top ten. Peripheral blood, about 9.8 milliliters per donor, was collected. As concerns this clonotype: What it binds is not known.

The receptor was isolated from an elderly woman in good health. The sequenced sample consisted of blood.

CDR3 nucleotide sequence: TGTGCCAGCAGTGAGCGACCTAGCGCAGATACGCAGTATTTT. It specifies CASSERPSADTQYF. The J gene is TRBJ2-3, the V gene TRBV12-3 or TRBV12-4; maybe TRBD2 (6 bases). The CDR3 covers 14 residues. V lost 5 bases to trimming and J lost 4 bases, with 13 bases between them.